The 18 T cell receptor beta chains listed next were all sequenced from one sample in a study of shared clonotypes between healthy human individuals. Libraries were prepared by immunoSEQ multiplex PCR; TCRdb keeps only in-frame clonotypes and omits some of them. This table has 2 million or so clones, roughly 94% appearing once. Source material: naive CD4+ T cells sorted from blood. This sample's subset: CD45RA+ positively selected. Receptors originate from a man between 18 and 29 years old in good health.

The chain couples TRBV7-8 to TRBJ1-2, with a tentative D call TRBD1 (5 bases). Germline V CDR1 and CDR2: SGHVS, FQNEAQ. The CDR3 is 14 residues long. V was cut by 5 bases and J by 2 bases, with 12 bases left in between. For the CDR3, the DNA is TGTGCCAGCAGCGGCGATAGACAGAACTATGGCTACACCTTC. It codes for CASSGDRQNYGYTF.

The V gene is TRBV6-4, the J gene TRBJ2-2; D not certain. CDR3 length equals 16 residues. Germline V gene data show CDR1 as MRHNA and CDR2 as SNTAGT. V gave up 4 bases and J gave up 0 bases, with 12 bases separating them. CDR3 nucleotides: TGTGCCAGCAGTGTGCGAGCTACCGCGAACACCGGGGAGCTGTTTTTT. Translating it yields CASSVRATANTGELFF.

As to this clone: Given a much more abundant clone one base away, this may be a read error. Because the CDR3 is missing its conserved closing phenylalanine or tryptophan, this is likely a read error. The DNA is left out, because the CDR3 cannot be placed on it with certainty; the CDR3 is given as TCRdb lists it. J is TRBJ1-4 and V is TRBV11-2. In germline, CDR1 is SGHAT, CDR2 FQNNGV. The CDR3 region is 11 residues in length, termini included. The CDR3 here is CASSRGGGVSL.

The chain carries TRBV19 and TRBJ2-1; possibly TRBD1 for D (5 bases). The CDR3 consists of 13 residues. The V gene's germline CDR1 is LNHDA and CDR2 SQIVND (reference sequence). Between the trimmed V and J ends, which lost 6 bases and 7 bases, there was a span of 13 bases. CDR3 sequence (DNA): TGTGCCAGTAGACAGGATGCTACAAATGAGCAGTTCTTC. It encodes CASRQDATNEQFF. The full variable domain, with the rest looked up from reference TRBV19 and TRBJ2-1, is DGGITQSPKYLFRKEGQNVTLSCEQNLNHDAMYWYRQDPGQGLRLIYYSQIVNDFQKGDIAEGYSVSREKKESFPLTVTSAQKNPTAFYLCASRQDATNEQFFGPGTRLTVL.

The gene calls are TRBV10-3 and TRBJ2-7; 9 bases line up with TRBD2. CDR3 size: 14 residues. Looked up from germline, CDR1 is ENHRY and CDR2 is SYGVKD. V lost 8 bases to trimming and J lost 4 bases; unmatched junction nucleotides: 9. This CDR3 reads CAIRTSGPLYEQYF. The DNA for the CDR3 is TGTGCCATCCGAACTAGCGGGCCCCTTTACGAGCAGTACTTC.

CDR3 nucleotide sequence: TGTGCCAGCGCCTGGCAGGGGGCCATCGAGAACACTGAAGCTTTCTTT. It encodes CASAWQGAIENTEAFF. The chain combines TRBV27 with TRBJ1-1; 8 bases line up with TRBD1. Germline-derived CDR1 and CDR2 are MNHEY and SMNVEV (reference sequence). The CDR3 has 16 residues. The trim removed 8 bases at V and 1 base at J, leaving 12 bases unmatched.

In regard to this clone: A clone one base away is much larger, so this may be a read error. Different DNA sequences within this sample yield the same CDR3. The rearrangement links TRBV5-4 to TRBJ1-1; D perhaps matches TRBD1 (6 bases). The CDR3 has 14 amino acids. V shed 2 bases and J shed 1 base, with 9 bases lying between them. Germline V CDR1 and CDR2: SGHNT, YYREEE (reference sequence). The CDR3 DNA sequence: TGTGCCAGCAGCTTTGGACAGACGAACACTGAAGCTTTCTTT. It encodes CASSFGQTNTEAFF.

This chain links TRBV10-3 with TRBJ2-3; D remains unclear. The CDR3 has 13 residues. V lost 5 bases, J lost 6 bases, and 12 bases lay in between. Germline assignment: CDR1 ENHRY and CDR2 SYGVKD. The CDR3 loop is CAISTLPSDTQYF. The CDR3 coding sequence is TGTGCCATCAGTACCCTACCGTCTGATACGCAGTATTTT.

The gene calls are TRBV21-1 and TRBJ1-2. TRBV21-1 is reported as a pseudogene. The CDR3 extends over 13 amino acids. CDR3 bases: TGTGCCAGCAGCAAACGGGGGAATTATGGCTACACCTTC. It translates to CASSKRGNYGYTF.

This rearrangement joins TRBV6-1 to TRBJ2-5; D unclear. Germline V gives CDR1 MNHNS, CDR2 SASEGT. This CDR3 has 15 residues. V was shortened by 4 bases and J by 3 bases, with 15 bases between the two germline ends. The CDR3 sequence: CASSVFRAVKETQYF. CDR3 coding DNA: TGTGCCAGCAGTGTCTTTAGGGCAGTTAAAGAGACCCAGTACTTC.

The rearrangement links TRBV10-3 to TRBJ2-2; D is possibly TRBD2 (7 bases). CDR1 ENHRY and CDR2 SYGVKD come from the germline V gene. Trimming left V 2 bases short and J 7 bases short, with 17 bases between. There are 16 residues in the CDR3. The CDR3 nucleotides are TGTGCCATCAGTGAGAGGGGGAGGGAGGGCGTCGGGGAGCTGTTTTTT. It is translated as CAISERGREGVGELFF.

This chain uses TRBV5-4 with TRBJ2-1, with 8 bases aligning to TRBD2. V was pared by 4 bases and J by 2 bases, with 2 bases of the junction left unmatched. Germline V gives CDR1 SGHNT, CDR2 YYREEE (reference sequence). The CDR3 has 14 residues. CDR3 sequence reads: CASSGGGTYNEQFF. CDR3 DNA: TGTGCCAGCAGCGGCGGGGGGACCTACAATGAGCAGTTCTTC. The full variable domain, in which reference TRBV5-4 and TRBJ2-1 provide the parts outside the CDR3, is ETGVTQSPTHLIKTRGQQVTLRCSSQSGHNTVSWYQQALGQGPQFIFQYYREEENGRGNFPPRFSGLQFPNYSSELNVNALELDDSALYLCASSGGGTYNEQFFGPGTRLTVL.

V gene TRBV28 combines with J gene TRBJ1-2, with D possibly being TRBD1 (5 bases). There are 12 residues in the CDR3. Trimming removed 8 bases at V and 8 bases at J, with 15 bases between. Germline V gene lookup returns CDR1 MDHEN and CDR2 SYDVKM. The CDR3 region has the DNA TGTGCCAGCGGGCCAGGGTACGGCGGCTACACCTTC. This translates into CASGPGYGGYTF.

V gene TRBV7-9 combines with J gene TRBJ1-2; TRBD1 matches 8 bases. The CDR3 spans 13 residues. The germline V gene encodes CDR1 SEHNR and CDR2 FQNEAQ (reference sequence). J lost 4 bases, V lost 7 bases, and 5 bases had no gene match. CDR3 nucleotides: TGTGCCAGCACCGGGACAGGAGTCTATGGCTACACCTTC. Amino acid sequence: CASTGTGVYGYTF.

This clone was seen only once. The chain recombines TRBV18 with TRBJ1-2; D not resolved. V was cut by 1 base and J by 9 bases, with 9 bases left in between. The CDR3 has 12 amino acids. Germline V gives CDR1 KGHSH, CDR2 LQKENI. The DNA for the CDR3 is TGTGCCAGCTCACCACAGGCGGAAAGCTACACCTTC. As protein: CASSPQAESYTF.

This rearrangement joins TRBV15 to TRBJ1-5; D is unresolved. Germline assignment: CDR1 LNHNV and CDR2 YYDKDF (reference sequence). The V end lost 0 bases, the J end lost 7 bases, and 7 bases lay between the germline ends. This CDR3 is built from 13 residues. The CDR3 nucleotides read TGTGCCACCAGCAGAGATCCCTCCCAGCCCCAGCATTTT. This gives the protein CATSRDPSQPQHF.

This chain joins TRBV10-3 and TRBJ2-7; 12 bases match TRBD2. The V and J ends lost 0 bases and 0 bases, in that order; junction bases with no gene match: 0. The CDR3 runs 16 residues. CDR1 and CDR2 from the germline V gene are ENHRY and SYGVKD. CDR3 bases: TGTGCCATCAGTGAGTCGACTAGCGGGGGCTCCTACGAGCAGTACTTC. Its protein product is CAISESTSGGSYEQYF.

In nucleotides, the CDR3 is TGTGCCAGCAGTTACTCGGCAAACTCCTACGAGCAGTACTTC. Translation: CASSYSANSYEQYF. The chain employs TRBV6-6 and TRBJ2-7; D remains unclear. The V and J ends lost 0 bases and 0 bases respectively, with 6 bases between them. The CDR3 consists of 14 residues. Germline V lookup: CDR1 MNHNY, CDR2 SVGAGI (reference sequence).